These T cell receptor beta chains were read from a single sample in a study of T cell responses to AZD1222 COVID-19 vaccine. Sequenced by immunoSEQ multiplex PCR; TCRdb stores in-frame clones only, minus some. This sample has 85,000 to 130,000 clones, with 90% found just once. The material was peripheral blood, obtained on day 0 of AZD1222 vaccination. The source is an adult in good health. CDR3s include the opening cysteine and the closing phenylalanine or tryptophan. Each record gives: V gene, D gene, J gene, clone size, CDR3 DNA, CDR3 protein. D genes are given only for firm matches. Part of the rows lack a size; the others show once, few, many or a class for expanded clones.

TRBV4-1	.	TRBJ2-3	.	TGCGCCAGCAGCCAAGCGAGAGATACGCAGTATTTT	CASSQARDTQYF
TRBV19	.	TRBJ2-7	.	TGTGCCAGTAGTATAGGGGACCGGGGCGAGCAGTACTTC	CASSIGDRGEQYF
TRBV7-3	.	TRBJ1-1	.	TGTGCCAGCAGCTTAACGAGAGACCCGAACACTGAAGCTTTCTTT	CASSLTRDPNTEAFF
TRBV18	.	TRBJ1-5	.	TGTGCCAGCTCACCGCAGGGCGACCAGCCCCAGCATTTT	CASSPQGDQPQHF
TRBV5-1	.	TRBJ2-3	.	TGCGCCAGCAGCTTGGTACCCGACACAGATACGCAGTATTTT	CASSLVPDTDTQYF
TRBV6-1	.	TRBJ2-3	.	TGTGCCAGCAGTGAAGGGGGAAATACGCAGTATTTT	CASSEGGNTQYF
TRBV4-2	.	TRBJ1-2	.	TGTGCCAGCAGCCAAGCTACAGGGTTCTATGGCTACACCTTC	CASSQATGFYGYTF
TRBV3-1/TRBV3-2	.	TRBJ1-1	.	TGTGCCAGCAGCCAAGGAGGAATGAACACTGAAGCTTTCTTT	CASSQGGMNTEAFF
TRBV19	.	TRBJ1-3	few	TGTGCCAGTAGAGACGGATCCTCTGGAAACACCATATATTTT	CASRDGSSGNTIYF
TRBV10-3	.	TRBJ1-6	.	TGTGCCATCAGTGATTGGGAGGACGTTGGGGTTTATAATTCACCCCTCCACTTT	CAISDWEDVGVYNSPLHF
TRBV25-1	.	TRBJ1-1	.	TGTGCCAGCAGTGCAAACCTTCAGGGGTCTGAAGCTTTCTTT	CASSANLQGSEAFF
TRBV3-1/TRBV3-2	TRBD2	TRBJ2-3	.	TGTGCCAGCAGCCCGTCGTCCGGGAGGCGCACAGATACGCAGTATTTT	CASSPSSGRRTDTQYF
TRBV19	.	TRBJ1-3	.	TGTGCCAGTAGTATTGAAGGGTTTTACTCAAGCTCTGGAAACACCATATATTTT	CASSIEGFYSSSGNTIYF
TRBV25-1	.	TRBJ2-3	.	TGTGCCAGCAGTCCGGGGAGCACAGATACGCAGTATTTT	CASSPGSTDTQYF
TRBV18	.	TRBJ2-7	.	TGTGCCAGCTCACCTGGGAGCTCCTACGAGCAGTACTTC	CASSPGSSYEQYF
TRBV19	.	TRBJ1-1	.	TGTGCCAGTAAGGGGACACCAATGAACACTGAAGCTTTCTTT	CASKGTPMNTEAFF
TRBV21-1	.	TRBJ1-2	few	TGTGCCAGCAGCAAAAGAATGGGGACAGGGACGCCGGAATACTATGGCTACACCTTC	CASSKRMGTGTPEYYGYTF
TRBV6-5	.	TRBJ2-7	.	TGTGCCAGCCACGGGGGACTGGGGTACGAGCAGTACTTC	CASHGGLGYEQYF
TRBV10-1	.	TRBJ2-3	.	TGCGCCAGCAGTGAGTCCGAGGGTTGGGGCACAGATACGCAGTATTTT	CASSESEGWGTDTQYF
TRBV7-6	TRBD1	TRBJ2-7	.	TGTGCCAGCAGCTTAGCAGGGACAGGACCCTACGAGCAGTACTTC	CASSLAGTGPYEQYF
TRBV5-1	.	TRBJ2-3	.	TGCGCCAGCAGCTTGAGGCCCCTTGGGGATACGCAGTATTTT	CASSLRPLGDTQYF
TRBV10-3	.	TRBJ1-3	.	TGTGCCATCAGTGACGTACGCTCTGGAAACACCATATATTTT	CAISDVRSGNTIYF
TRBV27	.	TRBJ1-5	.	TGTGCCAGCAGTTCCCCTGGGGGTGGGAGCAATCAGCCCCAGCATTTT	CASSSPGGGSNQPQHF
TRBV27	.	TRBJ1-6	.	TGTGCCAGCACAAGAGGGAGCTCACCCCTCCACTTT	CASTRGSSPLHF
TRBV18	.	TRBJ1-1	.	TGTGCCAGCTCACCACGGGGGGAAAGGAACACTGAAGCTTTCTTT	CASSPRGERNTEAFF
TRBV18	.	TRBJ2-2	few	TGTGCCAGCTCACCAATGGAAACGAACACCGGGGAGCTGTTTTTT	CASSPMETNTGELFF